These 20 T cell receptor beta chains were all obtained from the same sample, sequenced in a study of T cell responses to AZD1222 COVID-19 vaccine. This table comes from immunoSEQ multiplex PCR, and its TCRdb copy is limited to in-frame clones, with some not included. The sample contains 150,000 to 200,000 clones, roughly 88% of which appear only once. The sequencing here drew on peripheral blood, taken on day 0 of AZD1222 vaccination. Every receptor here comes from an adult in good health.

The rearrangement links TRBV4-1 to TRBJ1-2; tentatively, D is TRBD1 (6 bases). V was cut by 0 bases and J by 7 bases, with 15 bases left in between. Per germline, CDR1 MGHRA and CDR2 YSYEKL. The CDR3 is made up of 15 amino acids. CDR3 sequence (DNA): TGCGCCAGCAGCCAAGACGGGCAGGGGAGAAGTGGCTACACCTTC. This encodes CASSQDGQGRSGYTF.

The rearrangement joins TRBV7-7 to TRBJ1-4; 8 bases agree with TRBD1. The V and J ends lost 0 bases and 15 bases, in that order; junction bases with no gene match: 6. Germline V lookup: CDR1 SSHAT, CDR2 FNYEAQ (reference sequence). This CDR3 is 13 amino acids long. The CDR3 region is CASSLAQGARMFF. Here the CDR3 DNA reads TGTGCCAGCAGCTTAGCCCAGGGGGCACGAATGTTTTTT.

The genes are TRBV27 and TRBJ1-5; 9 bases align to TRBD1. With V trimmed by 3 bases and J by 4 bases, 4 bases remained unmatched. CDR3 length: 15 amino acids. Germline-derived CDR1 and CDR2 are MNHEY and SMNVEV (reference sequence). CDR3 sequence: CASSFTGTGNQPQHF. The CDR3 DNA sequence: TGTGCCAGCAGTTTTACCGGGACAGGGAATCAGCCCCAGCATTTT.

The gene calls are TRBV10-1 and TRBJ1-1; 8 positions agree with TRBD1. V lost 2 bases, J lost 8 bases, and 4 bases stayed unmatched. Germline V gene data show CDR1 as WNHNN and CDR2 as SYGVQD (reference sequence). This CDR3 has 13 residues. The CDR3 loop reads CASSEPRTGEAFF. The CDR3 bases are TGCGCCAGCAGTGAGCCGAGGACAGGGGAAGCTTTCTTT.

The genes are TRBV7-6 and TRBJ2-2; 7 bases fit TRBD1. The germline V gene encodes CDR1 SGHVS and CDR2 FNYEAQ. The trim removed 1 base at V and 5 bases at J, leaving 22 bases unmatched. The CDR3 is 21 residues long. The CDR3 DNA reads TGTGCCAGCAGCTTAGGAGTGGGTAGACAGGGAGTTGCTTCGTTGACCGGGGAGCTGTTTTTT. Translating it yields CASSLGVGRQGVASLTGELFF.

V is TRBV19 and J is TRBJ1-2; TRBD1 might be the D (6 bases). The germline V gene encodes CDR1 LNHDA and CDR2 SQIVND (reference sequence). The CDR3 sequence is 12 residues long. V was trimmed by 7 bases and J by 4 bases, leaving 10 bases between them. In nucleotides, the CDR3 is TGTGCCAGTACAGGGGCCTTCTATGGCTACACCTTC. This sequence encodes CASTGAFYGYTF.

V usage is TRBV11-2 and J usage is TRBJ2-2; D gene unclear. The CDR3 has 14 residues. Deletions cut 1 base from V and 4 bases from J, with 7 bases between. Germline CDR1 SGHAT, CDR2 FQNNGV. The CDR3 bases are TGTGCCAGCAGCTTAGCCACTACCACCGGGGAGCTGTTTTTT. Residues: CASSLATTTGELFF.

In nucleotides, the CDR3 is TGTGCCAGCAGTTTGGTGCGGAGCTACGAGCAGTACTTC. Translated: CASSLVRSYEQYF. The chain joins TRBV27 to TRBJ2-7; no definite D call. The V gene's germline CDR1 is MNHEY and CDR2 SMNVEV (reference sequence). The CDR3 is made up of 13 amino acids. V dropped 3 bases and J dropped 3 bases, with 9 bases sitting between them.

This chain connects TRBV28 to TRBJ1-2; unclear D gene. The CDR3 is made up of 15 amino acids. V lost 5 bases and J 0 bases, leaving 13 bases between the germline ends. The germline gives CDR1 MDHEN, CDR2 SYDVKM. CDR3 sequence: CASSLPRTANYGYTF. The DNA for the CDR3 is TGTGCCAGCAGTCTACCCCGAACAGCTAACTATGGCTACACCTTC.

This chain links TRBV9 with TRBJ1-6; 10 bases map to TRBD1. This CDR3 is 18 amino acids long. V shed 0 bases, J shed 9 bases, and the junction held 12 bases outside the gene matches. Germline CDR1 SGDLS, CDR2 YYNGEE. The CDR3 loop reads CASSVAKYEGQGSSPLHF. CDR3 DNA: TGTGCCAGCAGCGTAGCGAAATATGAGGGACAGGGGTCTTCACCCCTCCACTTT.

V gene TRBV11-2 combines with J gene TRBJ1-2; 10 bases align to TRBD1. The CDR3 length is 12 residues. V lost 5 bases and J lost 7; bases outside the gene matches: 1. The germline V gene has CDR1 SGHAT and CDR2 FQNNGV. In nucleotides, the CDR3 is TGTGCCAGCAGCGACAGGGGGCTTGGCTACACCTTC. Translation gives CASSDRGLGYTF.

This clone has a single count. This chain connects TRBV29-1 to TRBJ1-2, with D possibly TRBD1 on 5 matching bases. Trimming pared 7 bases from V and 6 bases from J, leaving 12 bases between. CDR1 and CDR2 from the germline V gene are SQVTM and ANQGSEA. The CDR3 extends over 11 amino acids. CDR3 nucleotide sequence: TGCAGCGCCGATAGGGGTGATGGCTACACCTTC. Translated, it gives CSADRGDGYTF.

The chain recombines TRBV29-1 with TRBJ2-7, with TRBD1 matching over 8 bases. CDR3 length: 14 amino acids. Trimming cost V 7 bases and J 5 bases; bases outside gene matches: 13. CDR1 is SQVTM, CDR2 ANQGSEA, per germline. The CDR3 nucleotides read TGCAGCGCCGCCGGGACAGGACTCTACCACGAGCAGTACTTC. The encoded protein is CSAAGTGLYHEQYF.

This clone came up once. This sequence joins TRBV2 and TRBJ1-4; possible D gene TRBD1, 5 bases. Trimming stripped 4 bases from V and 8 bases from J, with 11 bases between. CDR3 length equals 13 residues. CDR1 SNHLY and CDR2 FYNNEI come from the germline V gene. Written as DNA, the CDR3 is TGTGCCAGCAGTGTTACAGGAGGCGAAAAACTGTTTTTT. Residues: CASSVTGGEKLFF. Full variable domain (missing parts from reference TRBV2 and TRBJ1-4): EPEVTQTPSHQVTQMGQEVILRCVPISNHLYFYWYRQILGQKVEFLVSFYNNEISEKSEIFDDQFSVERPDGSNFTLKIRSTKLEDSAMYFCASSVTGGEKLFFGSGTQLSVL.

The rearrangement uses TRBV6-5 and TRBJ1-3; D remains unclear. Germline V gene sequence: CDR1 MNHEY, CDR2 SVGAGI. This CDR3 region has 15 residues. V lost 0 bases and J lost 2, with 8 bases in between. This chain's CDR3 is CASSYSGDPGNTIYF. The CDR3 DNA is TGTGCCAGCAGTTACTCGGGTGACCCTGGAAACACCATATATTTT.

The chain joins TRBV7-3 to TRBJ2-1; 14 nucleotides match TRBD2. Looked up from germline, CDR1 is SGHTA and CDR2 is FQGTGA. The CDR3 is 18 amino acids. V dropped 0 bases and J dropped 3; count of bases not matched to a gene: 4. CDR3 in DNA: TGTGCCAGCAGCTTAACTGGGACTAGCGGGGGCCGCTACAATGAGCAGTTCTTC. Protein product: CASSLTGTSGGRYNEQFF.

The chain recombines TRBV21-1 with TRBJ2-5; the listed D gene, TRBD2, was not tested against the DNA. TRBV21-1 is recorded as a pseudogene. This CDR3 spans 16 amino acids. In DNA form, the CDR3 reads TGTGCCAGCAGCAAAAGGGCTAGCGGGGGCGCAGAGACCCAGTACTTC. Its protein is CASSKRASGGAETQYF.

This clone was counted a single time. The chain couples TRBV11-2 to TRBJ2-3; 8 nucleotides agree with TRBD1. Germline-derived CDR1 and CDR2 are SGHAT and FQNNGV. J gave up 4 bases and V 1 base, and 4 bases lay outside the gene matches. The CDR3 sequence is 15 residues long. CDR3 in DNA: TGTGCCAGCAGCTTAGGGACAGGGTTGGCAGATACGCAGTATTTT. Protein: CASSLGTGLADTQYF.

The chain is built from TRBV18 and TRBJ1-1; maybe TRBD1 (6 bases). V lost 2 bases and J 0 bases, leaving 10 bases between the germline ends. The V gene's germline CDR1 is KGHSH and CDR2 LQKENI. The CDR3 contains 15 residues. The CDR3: CASSPDRSLNTEAFF. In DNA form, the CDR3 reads TGTGCCAGCTCACCAGACAGGAGCTTGAACACTGAAGCTTTCTTT.

CDR3 residues: CASSQSPMTGFNSPLHF. In DNA form, the CDR3 reads TGTGCCAGCAGCCAAAGCCCCATGACAGGATTTAATTCACCCCTCCACTTT. The rearrangement links TRBV14 to TRBJ1-6, with D possibly being TRBD1 (6 bases). The CDR3 loop spans 17 amino acids. The germline V and J ends were trimmed by 2 bases and 6 bases, with 17 bases remaining between them. Germline loops: CDR1 SGHDN, CDR2 FVKESK.